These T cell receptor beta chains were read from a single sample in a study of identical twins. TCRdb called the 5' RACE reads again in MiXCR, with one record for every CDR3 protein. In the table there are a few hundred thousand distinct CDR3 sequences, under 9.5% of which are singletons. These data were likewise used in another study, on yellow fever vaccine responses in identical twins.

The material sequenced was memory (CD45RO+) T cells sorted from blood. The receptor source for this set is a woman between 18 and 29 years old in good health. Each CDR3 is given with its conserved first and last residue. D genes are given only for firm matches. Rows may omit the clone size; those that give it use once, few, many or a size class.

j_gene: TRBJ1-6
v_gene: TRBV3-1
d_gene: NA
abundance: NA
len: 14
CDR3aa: CASSSVIYNSPHHF

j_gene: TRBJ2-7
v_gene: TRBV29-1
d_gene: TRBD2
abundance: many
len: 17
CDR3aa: CSVLGLRGLADSYEQYF

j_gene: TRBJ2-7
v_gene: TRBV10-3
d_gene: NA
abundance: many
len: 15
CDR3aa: CAISDFSTASYEQYF

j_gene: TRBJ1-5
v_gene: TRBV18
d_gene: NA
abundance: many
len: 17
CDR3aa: CASSPNWGLEGNQPQHF

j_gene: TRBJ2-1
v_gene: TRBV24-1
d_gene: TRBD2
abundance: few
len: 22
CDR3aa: CATSDFPPTGTSGRIGYNEQFF

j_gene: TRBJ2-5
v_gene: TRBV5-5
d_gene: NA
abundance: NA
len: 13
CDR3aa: CASSLAGMETQYF

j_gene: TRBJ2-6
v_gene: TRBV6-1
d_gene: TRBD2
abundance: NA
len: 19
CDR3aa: CASSTGTSAPEAGANVLTF

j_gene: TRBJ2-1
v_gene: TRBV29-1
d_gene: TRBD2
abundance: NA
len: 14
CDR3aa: CSVRPGRASDEQFF

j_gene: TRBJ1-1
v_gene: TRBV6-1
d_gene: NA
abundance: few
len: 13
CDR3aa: CASSGPLGTEAFF

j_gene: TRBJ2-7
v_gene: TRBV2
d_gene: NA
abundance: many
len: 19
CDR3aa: CASSDLPGRSASSSYEQYF

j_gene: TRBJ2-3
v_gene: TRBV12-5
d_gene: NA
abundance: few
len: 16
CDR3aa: CASALRGPPSTDTQYF

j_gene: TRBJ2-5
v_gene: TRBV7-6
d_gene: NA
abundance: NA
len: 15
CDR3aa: CASSLGVPPQETQYF

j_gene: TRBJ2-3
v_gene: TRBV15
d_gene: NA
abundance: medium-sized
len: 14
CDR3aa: CATSLGEPTDTQYF

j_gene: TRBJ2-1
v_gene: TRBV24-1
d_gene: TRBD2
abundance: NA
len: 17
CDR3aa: CATSDRWVVAGGLRQFF

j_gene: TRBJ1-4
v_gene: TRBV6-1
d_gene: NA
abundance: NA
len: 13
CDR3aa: CASSLFQNEKLFF

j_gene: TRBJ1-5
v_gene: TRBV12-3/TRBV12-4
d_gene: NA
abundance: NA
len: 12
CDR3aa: CASKQRDQPQHF

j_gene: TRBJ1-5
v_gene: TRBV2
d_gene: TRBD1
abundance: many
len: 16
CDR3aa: CASDGTGGEISGPQHF

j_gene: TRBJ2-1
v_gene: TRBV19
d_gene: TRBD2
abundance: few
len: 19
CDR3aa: CASSLTLAGFVSSYNEQFF

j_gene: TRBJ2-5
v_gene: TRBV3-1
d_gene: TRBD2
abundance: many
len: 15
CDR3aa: CASSRMGGGGETQYF

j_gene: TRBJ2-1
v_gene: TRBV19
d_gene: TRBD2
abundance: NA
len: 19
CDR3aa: CASSMAPGTSGSGYNEQFF

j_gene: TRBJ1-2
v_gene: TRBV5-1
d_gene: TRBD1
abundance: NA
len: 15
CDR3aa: CASSWTGAVDYGYTF

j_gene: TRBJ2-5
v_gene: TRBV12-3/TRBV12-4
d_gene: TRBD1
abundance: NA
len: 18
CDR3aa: CASSSPIGGQGGSETQYF

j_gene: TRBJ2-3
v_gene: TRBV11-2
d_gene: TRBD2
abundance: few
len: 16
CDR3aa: CASSSSAGGGTDTQYF

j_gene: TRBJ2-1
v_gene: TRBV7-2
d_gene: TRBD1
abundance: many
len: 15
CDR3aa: CASHRGLGSYNEQFF

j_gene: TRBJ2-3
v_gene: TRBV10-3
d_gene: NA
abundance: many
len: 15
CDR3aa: CAIGLGGGSTDTQYF

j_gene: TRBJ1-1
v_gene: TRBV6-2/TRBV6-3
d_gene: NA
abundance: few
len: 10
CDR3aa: CASIGTEAFF

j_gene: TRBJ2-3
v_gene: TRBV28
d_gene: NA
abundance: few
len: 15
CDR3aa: CASTQLGTYTDTQYF

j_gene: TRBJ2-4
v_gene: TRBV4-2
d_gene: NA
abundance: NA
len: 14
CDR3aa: CASSLGGDRDIQYF

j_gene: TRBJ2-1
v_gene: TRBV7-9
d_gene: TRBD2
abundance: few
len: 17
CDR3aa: CASSLDRTSGRAGEQFF

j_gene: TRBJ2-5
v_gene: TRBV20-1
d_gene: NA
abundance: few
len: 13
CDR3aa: CSAQTGHQETQYF

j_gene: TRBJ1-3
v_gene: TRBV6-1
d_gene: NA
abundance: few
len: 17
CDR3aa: CASSERTIGPSGNTIYF

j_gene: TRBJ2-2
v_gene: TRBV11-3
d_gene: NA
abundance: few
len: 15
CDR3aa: CASSLEGPYTGELFF

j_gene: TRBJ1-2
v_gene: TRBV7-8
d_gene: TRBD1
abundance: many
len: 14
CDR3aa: CASSGGGQGYGYTF

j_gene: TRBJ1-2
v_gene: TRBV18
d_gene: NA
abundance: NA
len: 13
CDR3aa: CASSPPETYGYTF

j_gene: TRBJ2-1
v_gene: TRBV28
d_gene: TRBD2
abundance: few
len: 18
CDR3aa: CASSPRLGTSGPYNEQFF

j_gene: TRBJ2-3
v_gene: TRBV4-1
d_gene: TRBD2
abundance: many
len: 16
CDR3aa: CASSPGLAGGTDTQYF

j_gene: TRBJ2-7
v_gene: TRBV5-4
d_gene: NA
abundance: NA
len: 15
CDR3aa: CASSWGEGRSYEQYF

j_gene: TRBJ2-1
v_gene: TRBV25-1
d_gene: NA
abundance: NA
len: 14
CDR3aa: CASWDGQINNEQFF

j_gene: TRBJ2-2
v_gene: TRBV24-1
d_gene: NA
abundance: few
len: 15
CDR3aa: CATSDSPANTGELFF

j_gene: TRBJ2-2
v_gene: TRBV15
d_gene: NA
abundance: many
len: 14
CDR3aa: CATSSRADTGELFF

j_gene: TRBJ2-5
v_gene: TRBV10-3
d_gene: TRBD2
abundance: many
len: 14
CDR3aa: CAISLAGEQETQYF

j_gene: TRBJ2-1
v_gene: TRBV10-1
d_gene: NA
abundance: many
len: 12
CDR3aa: CASSRLVDEQFF

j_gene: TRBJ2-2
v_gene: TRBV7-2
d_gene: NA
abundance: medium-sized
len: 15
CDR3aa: CASRRTRMNTGELFF

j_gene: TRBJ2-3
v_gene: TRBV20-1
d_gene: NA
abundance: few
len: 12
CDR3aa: CSAASGQLMQYF

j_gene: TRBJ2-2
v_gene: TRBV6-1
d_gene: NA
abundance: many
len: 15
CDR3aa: CASSIGRRVTGELFF

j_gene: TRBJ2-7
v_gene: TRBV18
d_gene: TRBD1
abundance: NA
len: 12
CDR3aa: CASSQQGREQYF